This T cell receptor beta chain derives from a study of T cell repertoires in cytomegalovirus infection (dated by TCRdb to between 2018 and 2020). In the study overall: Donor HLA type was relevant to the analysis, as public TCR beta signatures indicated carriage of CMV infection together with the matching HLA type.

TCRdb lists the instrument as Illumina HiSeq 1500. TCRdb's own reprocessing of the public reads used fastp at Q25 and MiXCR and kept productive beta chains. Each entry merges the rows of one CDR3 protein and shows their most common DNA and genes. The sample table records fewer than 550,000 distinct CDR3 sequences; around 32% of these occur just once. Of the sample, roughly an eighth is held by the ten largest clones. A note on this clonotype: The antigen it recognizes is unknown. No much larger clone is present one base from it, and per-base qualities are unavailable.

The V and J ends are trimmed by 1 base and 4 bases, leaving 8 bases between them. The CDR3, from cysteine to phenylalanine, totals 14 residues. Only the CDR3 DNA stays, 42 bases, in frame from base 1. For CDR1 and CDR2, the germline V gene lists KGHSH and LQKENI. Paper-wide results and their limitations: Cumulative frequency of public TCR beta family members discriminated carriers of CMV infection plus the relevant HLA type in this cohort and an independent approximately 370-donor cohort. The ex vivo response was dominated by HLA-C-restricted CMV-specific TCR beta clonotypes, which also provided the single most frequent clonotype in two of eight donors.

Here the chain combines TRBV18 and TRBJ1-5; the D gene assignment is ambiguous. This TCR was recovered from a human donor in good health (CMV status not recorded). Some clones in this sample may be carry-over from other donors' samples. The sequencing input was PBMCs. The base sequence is TGTGCCAGCTCACCACAGGGCTTTAATCAGCCCCAGCATTTT. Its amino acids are CASSPQGFNQPQHF.